This entry concerns a single T cell receptor (beta chain). The CDR3 totals 16 residues. Trimming removed 4 bases from V and 4 bases from J; junction bases left unmatched: 12. CDR1 MNHEY and CDR2 SMNVEV come from the germline V gene (reference sequence). These data are taken from a study of shared T cell receptors in the human thymus. Profiling relied on immunoSEQ multiplex PCR, and the TCRdb table lists in-frame clones only, not all of them. The top ten clones hold roughly 0.02% of a sample with a few hundred thousand clones, more than 85% of them seen once. The V gene is TRBV27, the J gene TRBJ2-5; 7 bases are a match to TRBD2. The clonotype originates from a human donor. Sequencing was carried out using thymocytes. CDR3 DNA: TGTGCCAGCAGTTCCCATCCGGGGAGGGATAGAGAGACCCAGTACTTC. Its translation is CASSSHPGRDRETQYF.